This T cell receptor (beta chain) derives from a study of blood T cells in healthy people across ages (dated by TCRdb to the mid-2010s). In terms of the full investigation: In model experiments, template switching captured about one uniquely barcoded TCR beta cDNA molecule for every two T cells. Using deep sequencing normalized with unique cDNA molecular identifiers, the study measured how TCR beta repertoire diversity changes with age. The donors were divided into four age groups: young (average approximately 15 years), middle-aged (over 35), aged (approximately 59) and long-lived (roughly 88). To avoid experimental bias, donors of different ages were distributed randomly across sequencing lanes. Two additional independent replicas of 1 million unique cDNA reads from the same blood draw were analyzed for two donors (one aged 18 to 29 and one aged 80 or older).

Concerning this clonotype: It has no known antigen specificity. The record has no base qualities; no much larger clone is one base away.

At the junction V is shortened by 2 bases and J by 2 bases, with 7 bases in between. The CDR3 sequence holds 14 residues, the cysteine and phenylalanine included. The kept DNA is CDR3 alone, 42 bases in frame from the first base. The donors were roughly 40 Caucasian individuals from Russia, aged about 6 to 100 years, who were systemically healthy. Each donor gave 8 to 10 milliliters of peripheral blood, drawn into EDTA-treated Vacutainer tubes. Ficoll-Paque density-gradient centrifugation was used to isolate PBMCs, with at least 6.5 million per sample. Trizol reagent was used to extract total RNA from the PBMCs, yielding at least 6 micrograms per sample. Naive CD45RAhigh/CD27high T cell percentages were measured by flow cytometry on a PBMC aliquot from every donor. Libraries were made using 5' RACE. Instrument on record: Illumina HiSeq 2500. A second PCR of about 7 to 12 cycles was performed with a sample-barcoded 5' primer and a J-beta primer mix. A template-switch 5' adaptor carrying 12 random nucleotides introduced a unique molecular identifier onto each TCR beta cDNA molecule. Each sample yielded at least 2.5 million CDR3-containing paired-end reads. The Mint cDNA synthesis kit, primed by a TRBC-specific oligonucleotide, was used to synthesize first-strand cDNA from all RNA. Following uracil-DNA glycosylase treatment, all cDNA underwent a first 18-cycle PCR with the universal primers M1SS and BC2_uni_R. Per the source publication's procedure: For normalization, 1 million high-quality reads, each with a distinct molecular identifier, were randomly selected from each sample. Reads with shared molecular identifiers were discarded instead of being binned into consensus sequences. MiTCR, run with a Q25 quality threshold and the strictest error-elimination algorithm, handled CDR3 identification, clonotype clustering and error correction. A nonparametric unseen species model with Euler transformation was used to estimate lower-bound total TCR beta diversity. TCRdb trimmed public reads at Q25 via fastp, called clones via MiXCR and kept in-frame beta chains. Identical CDR3 protein sequences are pooled into one entry, listed with their most common genes and DNA. The V and J calls and clone size are TCRdb's, not the authors'. In this sample the table shows some 750,000 distinct CDR3 sequences, 20% to 25% of which occur a single time. The biggest ten clones account for approximately 20% of the sample.

Here is what the overall study found, with its caveats: The long-lived group showed more naive CD4+ T cells, fewer expanded clones and increased TCR diversity than the aged group, suggesting age selection. Because donor CMV infection status was unknown, age-related changes in expanded clonotypes were potentially confounded. Estimates of total diversity from one million sequenced T cells were regarded as lower bounds and underestimates. Observed TCR beta diversity per million T cells fell roughly linearly with age, and a significant reduction was already apparent by age around 44. The percentage of naive T cells measured by flow cytometry correlated strongly with observed TCR beta diversity. Conclusive comparison of naive and antigen-experienced compartments was prevented by the profiling of bulk unsorted PBMCs.

Input material: blood. The sequence joins TRBV12-3 or TRBV12-4 to TRBJ1-3; no D segment can be confidently identified. The receptor's source is an older man in good health. The DNA sequence is given as TGTGCCAGCAGTTTACAGCCGGCTGGAAACACCATATATTTT. Its translation reads: CASSLQPAGNTIYF.